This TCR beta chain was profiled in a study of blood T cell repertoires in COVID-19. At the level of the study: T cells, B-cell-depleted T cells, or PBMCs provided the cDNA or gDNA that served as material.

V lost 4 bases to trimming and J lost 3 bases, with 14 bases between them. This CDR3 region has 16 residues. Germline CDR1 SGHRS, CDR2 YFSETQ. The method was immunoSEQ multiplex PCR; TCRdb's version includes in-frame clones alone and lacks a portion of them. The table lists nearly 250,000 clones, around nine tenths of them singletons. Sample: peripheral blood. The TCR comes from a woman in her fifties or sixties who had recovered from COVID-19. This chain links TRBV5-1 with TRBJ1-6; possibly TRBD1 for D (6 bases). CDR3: CASSPGGGNYNSPLHF. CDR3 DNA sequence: TGCGCCAGCAGCCCTGGTGGGGGCAACTATAATTCACCCCTCCACTTT.